The 30 T cell receptor beta chains below all came from one sample that was sequenced in a study of cytomegalovirus exposure and HLA in healthy donors. Primers included in the PCR were 60 Vbeta and 13 Jbeta primers. Method: immunoSEQ multiplex PCR; TCRdb's copy keeps in-frame clones and lacks some. The data contain about 130,000 clones, 79% of them singletons. Sequenced: PBMCs. These receptors were collected from a man in his forties or fifties in good health and CMV-seropositive.

A note on this clone: The junction shows a germline mismatch at one end, possibly a read error. DNA for the CDR3: TGTTCCAGCAGCTCAACCCTGGGGCAGAACACTGAAGCTTTCTTT. Residues: CSSSSTLGQNTEAFF. V is TRBV7-9 and J is TRBJ1-1, with D perhaps matching TRBD1 (5 bases). The CDR3 contains 15 residues. Germline V gene data show CDR1 as SEHNR and CDR2 as FQNEAQ (reference sequence).

The chain recombines TRBV7-6 with TRBJ2-5; TRBD2 matches at 7 bases. The CDR3 length is 14 residues. The junction had 7 bases not matched to a gene; V was cut back by 6 bases and J by 3 bases. Germline V gives CDR1 SGHVS, CDR2 FNYEAQ. The CDR3 bases are TGTGCCAGCAGTCGATATGGGGGGGAAGAGACCCAGTACTTC. Translation gives CASSRYGGEETQYF.

The rearrangement links TRBV7-3 to TRBJ2-7; TRBD1 might be the D (7 bases). Trimming left V 2 bases short and J 3 bases short, with 26 bases between. CDR3 length equals 19 residues. The germline CDR1 and CDR2 sequences are SGHTA and FQGTGA. The CDR3 DNA reads as TGTGCCAGCAGCTTACGGGCAGGGGGGACCGGGACCCCTCACTACGAGCAGTACTTC. It translates to CASSLRAGGTGTPHYEQYF.

This clone was detected a few times. The rearrangement joins TRBV21-1 to TRBJ2-1; the listed D gene, TRBD2, was not tested against the DNA. TRBV21-1 is classified as a pseudogene. The length of the CDR3 is 19 residues. The CDR3 reads CASSSRRLAGEGFYNEQFF. CDR3 DNA: TGTGCCAGCAGCTCCCGGAGACTAGCGGGAGAAGGGTTCTACAATGAGCAGTTCTTC.

The chain couples TRBV4-1 to TRBJ2-7, with TRBD2 matching over 8 bases. The CDR3 is 18 residues long. Trimming removed 1 base from V and 3 bases from J; junction bases left unmatched: 14. The germline V gene encodes CDR1 MGHRA and CDR2 YSYEKL. CDR3 nucleotides: TGCGCCAGCAGCCAAGTGGCGGGAGGACTACGTGGCGGCTACGAGCAGTACTTC. Residues: CASSQVAGGLRGGYEQYF.

This clone was seen more than once but under ten times. The V call is TRBV7-9, the J call TRBJ1-2; possibly TRBD1 for D (5 bases). The germline V gene has CDR1 SEHNR and CDR2 FQNEAQ (reference sequence). This CDR3 region has 13 residues. The ends were cut back, 3 bases at V and 6 bases at J, with 11 bases in the middle. Written as DNA, the CDR3 is TGTGCCAGCAGCTTCGGAGAAGGGGATGGCTACACCTTC. Its protein is CASSFGEGDGYTF. The entire variable domain, with the rest obtained from reference TRBV7-9 and TRBJ1-2, is as follows: DTGVSQNPRHKITKRGQNVTFRCDPISEHNRLYWYRQTLGQGPEFLTYFQNEAQLEKSRLLSDRFSAERPKGSFSTLEIQRTEQGDSAMYLCASSFGEGDGYTFGSGTRLTVV.

On this clone itself: This CDR3 is also generated by other DNA sequences in the sample. The chain uses TRBV27 and TRBJ2-7; TRBD1 might be the D (5 bases). CDR1 is MNHEY, CDR2 SMNVEV, per germline (reference sequence). Trimming cost V 1 base and J 3 bases, with 16 bases left between them. This CDR3 contains 16 residues. The CDR3 reads CASSLLGQGDYYEQYF. For the CDR3, the DNA is TGTGCCAGCAGTTTATTGGGGCAGGGCGATTACTACGAGCAGTACTTC.

V and J are TRBV7-9 and TRBJ2-7; 8 bases align to TRBD2. Germline lookup yields CDR1 SEHNR and CDR2 FQNEAQ (reference sequence). Trimming at V came to 4 bases and at J to 7 bases, leaving 15 bases not matched to a gene. This CDR3 is 16 amino acids long. The CDR3 DNA sequence: TGTGCCAGCAGCTCAAAGGTCCAGCGGGAGTTGGCGGAGCAGTACTTC. Translated: CASSSKVQRELAEQYF.

The chain carries TRBV6-6 and TRBJ1-5, with D perhaps TRBD1 (6 bases). CDR3 length equals 14 residues. Germline V gives CDR1 MNHNY, CDR2 SVGAGI (reference sequence). The V and J ends lost 8 bases and 6 bases respectively, with 17 bases between them. The CDR3 nucleotides are TGTGCCAGCGAGGGGGGAGGGAGGCGTCAGCCCCAGCATTTT. Protein product: CASEGGGRRQPQHF.

CDR3 sequence: CASSTKGQGGSPLHF. The DNA for the CDR3 is TGCGCCAGCAGCACAAAGGGACAGGGTGGTTCACCCCTCCACTTT. The rearrangement joins TRBV4-1 to TRBJ1-6, with 9 bases fitting TRBD1. This CDR3 is built from 15 residues. Germline CDR1 and CDR2: MGHRA and YSYEKL. J gave up 9 bases and V 5 bases, and 8 bases lay outside the gene matches.

The chain carries TRBV28 and TRBJ1-1; D ambiguous. The ends were cut back, 7 bases at V and 3 bases at J, with 9 bases in the middle. Germline assignment: CDR1 MDHEN and CDR2 SYDVKM. The CDR3 runs to 12 residues. Here the CDR3 DNA reads TGTGCCAGCACGAGAGCTTACACTGAAGCTTTCTTT. Translation gives CASTRAYTEAFF.

In this sample, this clone turned up once. The J gene is TRBJ1-3, the V gene TRBV18; 8 nucleotides line up with TRBD1. The CDR3 has 20 residues. Germline trimming cut 3 bases from V and 0 bases from J; bases unmatched to any gene: 16. From germline, CDR1 is KGHSH and CDR2 LQKENI. CDR3 sequence: CASSPRGQAPFGSSGNTIYF. In DNA, the CDR3 is TGTGCCAGCTCACCCCGGGGACAGGCCCCTTTCGGAAGCTCTGGAAACACCATATATTTT.

The genes are TRBV13 and TRBJ2-7, with 7 bases lining up with TRBD1. The CDR3 sequence is 13 residues long. The ends lost 3 bases at V and 4 bases at J; junction bases unmatched: 3. Germline CDR1 and CDR2: PRHDT and FYEKMQ (reference sequence). The CDR3 DNA sequence: TGTGCCAGCAGCTTGAGGGGGCTATACGAGCAGTACTTC. It encodes CASSLRGLYEQYF.

V and J are TRBV10-3 and TRBJ1-1; TRBD1 might be the D (5 bases). Trimming removed 6 bases at V and 3 bases at J, with 14 bases between. Germline CDR1 ENHRY, CDR2 SYGVKD. The CDR3 runs to 14 residues. CDR3 sequence (DNA): TGTGCCATCAGGGGCTTCTCAGGGCACACTGAAGCTTTCTTT. It encodes CAIRGFSGHTEAFF.

J is TRBJ2-1 and V is TRBV7-6; D unclear. CDR1 is SGHVS, CDR2 FNYEAQ, per germline. Trimming took off 1 base at V and 7 bases at J, with 5 bases between the two ends. CDR3 length: 12 amino acids. The DNA of the CDR3 is TGTGCCAGCAGCTTAGGGGCGAATGAGCAGTTCTTC. Translating it yields CASSLGANEQFF.

V and J are TRBV18 and TRBJ1-2; D not resolved. The CDR3 consists of 13 residues. Germline CDR1 and CDR2: KGHSH and LQKENI. V was trimmed by 4 bases and J by 3 bases, leaving 9 bases between them. CDR3 DNA: TGTGCCAGCTCACGCGACAACCACTATGGCTACACCTTC. Translated, it gives CASSRDNHYGYTF.

This chain joins TRBV5-4 and TRBJ2-5; the match to TRBD2 covers 13 bases. Germline-derived CDR1 and CDR2 are SGHNT and YYREEE (reference sequence). This CDR3 contains 15 residues. With V trimmed by 4 bases and J by 9 bases, 9 bases remained unmatched. The CDR3 loop is CASSPGLAGPSAQYF. CDR3 coding DNA: TGTGCCAGCAGCCCGGGACTAGCGGGGCCCTCGGCCCAGTACTTC.

The chain combines TRBV6-1 with TRBJ2-2, with D unresolved. Germline CDR1 reads MNHNS; CDR2 reads SASEGT. The CDR3 contains 13 residues. Trimming left V 6 bases short and J 7 bases short, with 12 bases between. As DNA, the CDR3 is TGTGCCAGCAGCCCCGCTATAATCGGGGAGCTGTTTTTT. This codes for CASSPAIIGELFF.

The V call is TRBV28, the J call TRBJ1-3; 11 positions agree with TRBD1. The CDR3 covers 16 residues. Germline assignment: CDR1 MDHEN and CDR2 SYDVKM. V gave up 7 bases and J gave up 0 bases; unmatched junction bases: 5. DNA for the CDR3: TGTGCCAGCATGGGACAGGGGGTTTTCTCTGGAAACACCATATATTTT. The encoded protein is CASMGQGVFSGNTIYF.

A single count supports this clone. The J gene is TRBJ2-7, the V gene TRBV28, with 8 positions matching TRBD1. Germline values: CDR1 MDHEN, CDR2 SYDVKM. J was trimmed by 2 bases and V by 4 bases; bases with no gene match: 13. The CDR3 contains 17 residues. Written as DNA, the CDR3 is TGTGCCAGCAGTTCGGACAGGGAAACTGATAAGCCCTACGAGCAGTACTTC. This encodes CASSSDRETDKPYEQYF.

This clone was picked up one time. The chain employs TRBV6-6 and TRBJ1-2; D possibly corresponds to TRBD1 (6 bases). The CDR3 covers 15 residues. Per the germline V gene, CDR1 is MNHNY and CDR2 is SVGAGI (reference sequence). Trimming took off 7 bases at V and 5 bases at J, with 20 bases between the two ends. CDR3 sequence reads: CASNPRTERIYGYTF. CDR3 sequence (DNA): TGTGCCAGCAATCCTCGGACAGAGAGAATTTATGGCTACACCTTC.

The J gene is TRBJ1-2, the V gene TRBV10-1; tentative D call: TRBD1 (5 bases). The CDR3 has 13 residues. V was clipped by 6 bases and J by 5 bases, with 13 bases between them. Germline lookup yields CDR1 WNHNN and CDR2 SYGVQD (reference sequence). The CDR3 sequence is CASSQGGTYGYTF. For the CDR3, the DNA is TGCGCCAGCAGCCAGGGAGGAACTTATGGCTACACCTTC.

This chain connects TRBV4-2 to TRBJ2-2, with 11 positions matching TRBD2. The CDR3 consists of 17 residues. V dropped 4 bases and J dropped 6; count of bases not matched to a gene: 10. The germline gives CDR1 LGHNA, CDR2 YNFKEQ. The CDR3 loop reads CASSLLAGGLSAGELFF. The DNA for the CDR3 is TGTGCCAGCAGCCTTTTAGCGGGAGGGCTTTCCGCCGGGGAGCTGTTTTTT.

The CDR3 protein is CASSPRGGYIQYF. In nucleotides, the CDR3 is TGTGCCAGCAGCCCCCGGGGAGGGTACATTCAGTACTTC. This chain uses TRBV14 with TRBJ2-4, with 7 bases identical to TRBD2. CDR1 is SGHDN and CDR2 is FVKESK in the germline V gene. The CDR3 is made up of 13 amino acids. Trimming took 4 bases from V and 8 from J; bases not matched to a gene: 5.

This sequence joins TRBV5-1 and TRBJ2-1; perhaps TRBD1 as D (5 bases). The CDR3 loop spans 13 amino acids. The V end was cut by 4 bases, the J end by 6 bases, with 11 bases between. The germline V gene encodes CDR1 SGHRS and CDR2 YFSETQ. CDR3 nucleotide sequence: TGCGCCAGCAGCCAAACCCAGGGCAATGAGCAGTTCTTC. Protein product: CASSQTQGNEQFF.

The V call is TRBV11-1, the J call TRBJ2-3; TRBD2 matches 8 bases. The CDR3 sequence is 15 residues long. Germline-derived CDR1 and CDR2 are SGHAT and FQDESV (reference sequence). V was pared by 0 bases and J by 3 bases, with 2 bases of the junction left unmatched. The CDR3, as DNA: TGTGCCAGCAGCTTAGCTAGCGGGATAACAGATACGCAGTATTTT. It specifies CASSLASGITDTQYF.

The chain joins TRBV28 to TRBJ1-2, with 8 bases aligning to TRBD1. V shed 2 bases, J shed 2 bases, and the junction held 13 bases outside the gene matches. CDR3 size: 18 residues. CDR1 and CDR2 from the germline V gene are MDHEN and SYDVKM. The CDR3 sequence is CASSLGPGQANINYGYTF. DNA for the CDR3: TGTGCCAGCAGTTTAGGGCCGGGACAGGCAAACATCAACTATGGCTACACCTTC.

This chain links TRBV18 with TRBJ2-5; maybe TRBD2 (5 bases). The CDR3 is 13 residues long. The V end was cut by 6 bases, the J end by 5 bases, with 13 bases between. Per germline, CDR1 KGHSH and CDR2 LQKENI. CDR3 sequence (DNA): TGTGCCAGCTCCTCGCCCGGGGTGGAGACCCAGTACTTC. It specifies CASSSPGVETQYF.

CDR3 sequence reads: CASRTSGSCADTQYF. CDR3 nucleotides: TGTGCCAGCAGGACTAGCGGGAGTTGTGCAGATACGCAGTATTTT. The chain carries TRBV9 and TRBJ2-3; TRBD2 matches at 12 bases. This CDR3 comprises 15 residues. Per the germline V gene, CDR1 is SGDLS and CDR2 is YYNGEE. Trimming took 5 bases from V and 4 from J; bases not matched to a gene: 5.

CDR3: CASSHRGVRETQYF. The CDR3 region has the DNA TGTGCCAGCAGCCACAGGGGGGTGAGAGAGACCCAGTACTTC. J is TRBJ2-5 and V is TRBV6-5; 8 bases map to TRBD1. Looked up from germline, CDR1 is MNHEY and CDR2 is SVGAGI. This CDR3 region has 14 residues. V shed 6 bases and J 4 bases; nucleotides not matched to a gene: 7.